This record concerns one TCR beta chain sequence. Per the study methods: Amplified reference gene primers provided the basis for estimating nucleated cell counts. The table came from immunoSEQ multiplex PCR; TCRdb's copy has only in-frame clones and leaves some out. That table furnishes V, J and clone size, whereas the DNA furnished D and trimming. The profile shows about 50,000 clones, more than 70% of them singletons. This sample was included in a study of blood T cell repertoires in COVID-19. V trimming: 5 bases; J trimming: 4 bases; junction bases outside the gene matches: 14. Per the germline V gene, CDR1 is MDHEN and CDR2 is SYDVKM. This CDR3 comprises 17 residues.

The sequenced sample consisted of peripheral blood. The chain uses TRBV28 and TRBJ2-1, with 7 positions matching TRBD1. The origin of this receptor is a woman aged 55 to 70 with acute or convalescent COVID-19. CDR3 amino acids: CASSLPLSGTAYNEQFF. CDR3 DNA sequence: TGTGCCAGCAGTCTTCCCCTCTCCGGGACAGCATACAATGAGCAGTTCTTC.